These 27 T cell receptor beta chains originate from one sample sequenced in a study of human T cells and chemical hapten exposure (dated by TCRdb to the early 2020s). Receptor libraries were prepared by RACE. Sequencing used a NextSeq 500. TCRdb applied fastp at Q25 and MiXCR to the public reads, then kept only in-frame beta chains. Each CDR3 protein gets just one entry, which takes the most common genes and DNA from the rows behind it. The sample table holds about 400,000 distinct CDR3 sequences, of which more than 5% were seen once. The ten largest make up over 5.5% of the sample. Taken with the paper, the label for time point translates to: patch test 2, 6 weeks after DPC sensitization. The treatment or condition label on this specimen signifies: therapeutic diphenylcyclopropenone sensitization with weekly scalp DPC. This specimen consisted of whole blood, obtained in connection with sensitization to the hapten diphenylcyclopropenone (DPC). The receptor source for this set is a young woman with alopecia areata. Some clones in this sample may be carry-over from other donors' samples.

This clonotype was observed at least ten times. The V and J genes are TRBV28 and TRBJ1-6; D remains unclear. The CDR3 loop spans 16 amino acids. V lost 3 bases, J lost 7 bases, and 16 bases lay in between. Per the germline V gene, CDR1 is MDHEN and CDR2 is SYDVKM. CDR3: CASSFLGRTSNSPLHF. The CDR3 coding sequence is TGTGCCAGCAGTTTCCTCGGGAGAACTTCCAATTCACCCCTCCACTTT.

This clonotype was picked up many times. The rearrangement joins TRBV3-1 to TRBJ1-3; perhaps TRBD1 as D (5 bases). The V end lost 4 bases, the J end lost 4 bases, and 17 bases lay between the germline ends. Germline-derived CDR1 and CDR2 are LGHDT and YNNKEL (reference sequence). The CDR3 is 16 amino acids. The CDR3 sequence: CASSLRLSGYGNTIYF. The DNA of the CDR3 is TGTGCCAGCAGCCTCCGTTTGTCAGGGTACGGAAACACCATATATTTT.

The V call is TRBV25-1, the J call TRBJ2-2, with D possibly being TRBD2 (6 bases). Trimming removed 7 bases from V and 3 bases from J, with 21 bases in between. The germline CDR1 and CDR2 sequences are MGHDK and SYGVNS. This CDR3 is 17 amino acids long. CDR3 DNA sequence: TGTGCCAGCATGTACTATGCGGGACCCTTGGACACCGGGGAGCTGTTTTTT. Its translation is CASMYYAGPLDTGELFF.

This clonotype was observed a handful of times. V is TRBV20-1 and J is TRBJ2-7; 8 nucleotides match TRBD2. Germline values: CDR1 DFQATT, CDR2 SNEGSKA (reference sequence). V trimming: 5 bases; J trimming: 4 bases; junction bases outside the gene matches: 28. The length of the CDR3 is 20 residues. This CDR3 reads CSARTILSGALAAENYEQYF. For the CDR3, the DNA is TGCAGTGCTCGTACAATACTTAGCGGGGCTCTCGCCGCGGAAAATTACGAGCAGTACTTC.

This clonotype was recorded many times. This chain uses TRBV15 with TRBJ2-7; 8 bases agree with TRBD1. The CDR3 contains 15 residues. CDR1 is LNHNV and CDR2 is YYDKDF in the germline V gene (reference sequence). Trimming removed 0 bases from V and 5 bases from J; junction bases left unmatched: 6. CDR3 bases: TGTGCCACCAGCAGAGATGAACAGGGGGGCAACGAGCAGTACTTC. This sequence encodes CATSRDEQGGNEQYF. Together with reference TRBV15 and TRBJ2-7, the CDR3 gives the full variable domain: DAMVIQNPRYQVTQFGKPVTLSCSQTLNHNVMYWYQQKSSQAPKLLFHYYDKDFNNEADTPDNFQSRRPNTSFCFLDIRSPGLGDTAMYLCATSRDEQGGNEQYFGPGTRLTVT.

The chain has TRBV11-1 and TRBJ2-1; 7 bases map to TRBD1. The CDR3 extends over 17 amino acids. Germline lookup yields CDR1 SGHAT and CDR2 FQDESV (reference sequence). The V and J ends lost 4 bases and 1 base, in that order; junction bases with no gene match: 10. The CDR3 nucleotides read TGTGCCAGCAGCTATAACGAAGGGGGCGAGTCCTACAATGAGCAGTTCTTC. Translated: CASSYNEGGESYNEQFF.

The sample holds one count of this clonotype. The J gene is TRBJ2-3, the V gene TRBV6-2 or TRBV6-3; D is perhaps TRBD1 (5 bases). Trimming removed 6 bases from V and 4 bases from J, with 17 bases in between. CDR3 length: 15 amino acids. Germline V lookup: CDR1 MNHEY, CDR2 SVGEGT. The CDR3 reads CASSSIQGSADTQYF. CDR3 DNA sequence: TGTGCCAGCAGCTCCATTCAGGGAAGCGCAGATACGCAGTATTTT.

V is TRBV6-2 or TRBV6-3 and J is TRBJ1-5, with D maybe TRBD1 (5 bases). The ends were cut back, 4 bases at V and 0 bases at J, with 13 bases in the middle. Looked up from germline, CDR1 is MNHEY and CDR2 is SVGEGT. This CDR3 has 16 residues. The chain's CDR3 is CASSSKDGTSNQPQHF. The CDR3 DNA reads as TGTGCCAGCAGTTCCAAGGACGGGACTAGCAATCAGCCCCAGCATTTT.

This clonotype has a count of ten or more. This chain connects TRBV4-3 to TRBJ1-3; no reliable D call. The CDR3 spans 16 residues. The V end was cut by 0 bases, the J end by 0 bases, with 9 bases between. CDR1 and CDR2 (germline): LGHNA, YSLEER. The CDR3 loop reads CASSQDPRRSGNTIYF. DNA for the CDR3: TGCGCCAGCAGCCAAGACCCCCGGCGCTCTGGAAACACCATATATTTT.

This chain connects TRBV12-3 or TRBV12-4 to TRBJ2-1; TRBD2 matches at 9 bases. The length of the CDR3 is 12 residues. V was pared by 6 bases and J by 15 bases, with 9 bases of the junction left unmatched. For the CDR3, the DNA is TGTGCCAGCAGCTCCTTCCCGGGACTAGCGTTCTTC. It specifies CASSSFPGLAFF.

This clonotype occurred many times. DNA of the CDR3: TGCAGTGCTAGGATCGGGAGTTTTGAAGCTTTCTTT. This translates into CSARIGSFEAFF. This chain links TRBV20-1 with TRBJ1-1; D uncertain. The V end was cut by 3 bases, the J end by 7 bases, with 12 bases between. The CDR3 is made up of 12 amino acids. The germline gives CDR1 DFQATT, CDR2 SNEGSKA (reference sequence).

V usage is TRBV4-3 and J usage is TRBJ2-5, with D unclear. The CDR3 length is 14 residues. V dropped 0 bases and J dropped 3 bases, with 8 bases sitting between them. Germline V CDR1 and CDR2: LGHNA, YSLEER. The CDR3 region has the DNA TGCGCCAGCAGCCAAGATCGCATGGAAGAGACCCAGTACTTC. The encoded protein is CASSQDRMEETQYF.

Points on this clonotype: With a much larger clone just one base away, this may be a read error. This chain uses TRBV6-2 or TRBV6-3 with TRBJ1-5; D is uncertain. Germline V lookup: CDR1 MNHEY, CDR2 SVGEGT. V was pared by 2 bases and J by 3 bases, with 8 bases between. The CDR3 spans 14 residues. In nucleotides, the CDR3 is TGTGCCAGCAGTTACGCGGGCTTCAATCAGCCCCAGCATTTT. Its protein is CASSYAGFNQPQHF.

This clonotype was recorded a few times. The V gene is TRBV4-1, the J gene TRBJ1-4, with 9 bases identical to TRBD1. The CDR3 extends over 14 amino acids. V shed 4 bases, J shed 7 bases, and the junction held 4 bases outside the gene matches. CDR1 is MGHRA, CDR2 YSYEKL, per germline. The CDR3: CASSPGQGVEKLFF. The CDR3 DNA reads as TGCGCCAGCAGCCCGGGACAGGGAGTTGAAAAACTGTTTTTT.

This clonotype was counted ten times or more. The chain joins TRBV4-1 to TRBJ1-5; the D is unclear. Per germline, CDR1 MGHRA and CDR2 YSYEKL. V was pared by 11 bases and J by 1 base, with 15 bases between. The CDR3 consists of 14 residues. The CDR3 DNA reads TGCGCCCCCCCTGTGGTGGAGAGCAATCAGCCCCAGCATTTT. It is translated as CAPPVVESNQPQHF.

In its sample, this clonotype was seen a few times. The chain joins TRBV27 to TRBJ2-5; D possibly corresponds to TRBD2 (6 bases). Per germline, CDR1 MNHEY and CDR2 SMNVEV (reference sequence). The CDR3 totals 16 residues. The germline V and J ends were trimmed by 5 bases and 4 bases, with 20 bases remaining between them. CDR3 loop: CASSLTGDWRSETQYF. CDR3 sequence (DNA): TGTGCCAGCAGTCTAACCGGGGACTGGCGGTCAGAGACCCAGTACTTC.

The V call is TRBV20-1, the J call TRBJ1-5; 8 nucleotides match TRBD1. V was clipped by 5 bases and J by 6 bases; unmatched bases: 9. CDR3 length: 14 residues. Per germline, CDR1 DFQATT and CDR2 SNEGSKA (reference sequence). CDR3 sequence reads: CSAGTGRTGQPQHF. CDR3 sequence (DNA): TGCAGTGCTGGGACAGGCCGAACGGGTCAGCCCCAGCATTTT.

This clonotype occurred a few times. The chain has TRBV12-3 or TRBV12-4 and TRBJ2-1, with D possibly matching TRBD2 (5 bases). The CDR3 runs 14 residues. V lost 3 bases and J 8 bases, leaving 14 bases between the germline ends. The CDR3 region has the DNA TGTGCCAGCAGTTTTAGTCTAGCCATTTATGAGCAGTTCTTC. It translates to CASSFSLAIYEQFF.

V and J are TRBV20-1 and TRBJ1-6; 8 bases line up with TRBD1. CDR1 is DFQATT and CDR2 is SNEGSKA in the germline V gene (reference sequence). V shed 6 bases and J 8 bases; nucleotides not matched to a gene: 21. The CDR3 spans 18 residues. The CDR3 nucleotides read TGCAGTGCAGCAGGCGGGGACAGGCCCATTGGCGAAGATTCACCCCTCCACTTT. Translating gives CSAAGGDRPIGEDSPLHF.

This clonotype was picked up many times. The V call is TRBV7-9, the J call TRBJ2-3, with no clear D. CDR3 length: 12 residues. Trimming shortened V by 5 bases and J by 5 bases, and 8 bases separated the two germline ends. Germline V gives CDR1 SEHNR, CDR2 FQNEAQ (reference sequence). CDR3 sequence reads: CASSLIQDTQYF. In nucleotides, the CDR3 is TGTGCCAGCAGCCTGATACAAGATACGCAGTATTTT.

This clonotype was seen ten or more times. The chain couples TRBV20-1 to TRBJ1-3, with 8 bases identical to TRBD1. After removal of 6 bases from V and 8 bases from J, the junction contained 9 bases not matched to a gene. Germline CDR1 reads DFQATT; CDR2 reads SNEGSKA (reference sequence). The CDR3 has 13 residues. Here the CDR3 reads CSASDRDGYTIYF. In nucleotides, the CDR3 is TGCAGTGCCTCGGACAGGGACGGATACACCATATATTTT.

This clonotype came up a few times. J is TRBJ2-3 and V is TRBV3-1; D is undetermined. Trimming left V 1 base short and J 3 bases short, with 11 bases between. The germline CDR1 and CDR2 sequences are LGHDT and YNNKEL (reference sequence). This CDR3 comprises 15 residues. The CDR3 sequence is CASSQVFQPTDTQYF. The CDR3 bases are TGTGCCAGCAGCCAAGTTTTCCAGCCAACAGATACGCAGTATTTT.

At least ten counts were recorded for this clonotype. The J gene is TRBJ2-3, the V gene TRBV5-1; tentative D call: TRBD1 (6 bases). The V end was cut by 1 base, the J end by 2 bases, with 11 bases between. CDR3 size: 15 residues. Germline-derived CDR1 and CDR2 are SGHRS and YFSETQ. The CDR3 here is CASSLNQGNTDTQYF. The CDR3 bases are TGCGCCAGCAGCTTGAACCAGGGGAACACAGATACGCAGTATTTT.

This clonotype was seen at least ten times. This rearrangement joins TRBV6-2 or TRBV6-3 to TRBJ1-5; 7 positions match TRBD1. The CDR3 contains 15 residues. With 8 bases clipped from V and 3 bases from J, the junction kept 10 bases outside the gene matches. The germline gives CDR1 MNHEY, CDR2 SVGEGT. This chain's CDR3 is CASSLTGWVNQPQHF. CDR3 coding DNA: TGTGCCAGCTCCCTGACAGGGTGGGTCAATCAGCCCCAGCATTTT.

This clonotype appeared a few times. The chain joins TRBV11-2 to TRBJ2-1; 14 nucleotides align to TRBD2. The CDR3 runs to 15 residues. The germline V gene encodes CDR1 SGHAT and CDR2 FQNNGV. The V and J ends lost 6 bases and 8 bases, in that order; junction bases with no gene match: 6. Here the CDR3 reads CASRRTSGGLDEQFF. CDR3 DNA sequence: TGTGCCAGCAGACGGACTAGCGGGGGGTTGGATGAGCAGTTCTTC. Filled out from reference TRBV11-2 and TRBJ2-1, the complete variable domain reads EAGVAQSPRYKIIEKRQSVAFWCNPISGHATLYWYQQILGQGPKLLIQFQNNGVVDDSQLPKDRFSAERLKGVDSTLKIQPAKLEDSAVYLCASRRTSGGLDEQFFGPGTRLTVL.

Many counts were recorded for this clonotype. The chain's CDR3 is CASSLGRGLLMNTEAFF. The DNA of the CDR3 is TGTGCCAGCAGCTTAGGAAGGGGGCTCCTGATGAACACTGAAGCTTTCTTT. The J gene is TRBJ1-1, the V gene TRBV7-9; 7 bases are shared with TRBD1. CDR3 length equals 17 residues. Germline lookup yields CDR1 SEHNR and CDR2 FQNEAQ (reference sequence). With 1 base clipped from V and 0 bases from J, the junction kept 8 bases outside the gene matches.

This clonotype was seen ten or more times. CDR3 DNA: TGCAGCGTTCCGTACTGGACAGGGATGGGCACAGATACGCAGTATTTT. Translating gives CSVPYWTGMGTDTQYF. This chain links TRBV29-1 with TRBJ2-3; TRBD1 matches 8 bases. The CDR3 is made up of 16 amino acids. Germline assignment: CDR1 SQVTM and CDR2 ANQGSEA. V was clipped by 5 bases and J by 1 base; unmatched bases: 11.